A single sample is the source of the 14 T cell receptor beta chains below, sequenced in a study of cytomegalovirus exposure and HLA in healthy donors (dated 2017 in TCRdb). Libraries were built with the immunoSEQ multiplex PCR assay. A mixture of 60 forward primers for TCR Vbeta segments and 13 reverse primers for TCR Jbeta segments was used in the multiplex PCR. TCRdb mirrors the immuneACCESS table, restricted to in-frame sequences. Some clones are absent from its copies; in checked studies, under half trace to an unresolved V gene, and the reason for the others is unknown. The sample table holds under 200,000 clones, of which around 77% were seen once. Roughly 3.6% of the sample belongs to the ten largest clones. Sequenced material: PBMCs. The receptors were sampled from a man under 40 in good health and CMV-seropositive.

The chain is built from TRBV9 and TRBJ2-5; tentatively, D is TRBD2 (6 bases). This CDR3 has 14 residues. V dropped 3 bases and J dropped 3 bases, with 12 bases sitting between them. Germline V gene lookup returns CDR1 SGDLS and CDR2 YYNGEE. The CDR3 sequence: CASSAGTGKETQYF. Written as DNA, the CDR3 is TGTGCCAGCAGCGCAGGGACTGGAAAAGAGACCCAGTACTTC.

The rearrangement uses TRBV4-1 and TRBJ2-2, with TRBD2 matching over 10 bases. J was trimmed by 2 bases and V by 3 bases; bases with no gene match: 3. The CDR3 loop spans 16 amino acids. Germline values: CDR1 MGHRA, CDR2 YSYEKL. CDR3 DNA: TGCGCCAGCAGCCACCAGCGGGGGGGCAACACCGGGGAGCTGTTTTTT. It codes for CASSHQRGGNTGELFF.

V gene TRBV7-8 combines with J gene TRBJ1-2; TRBD1 agrees at 7 bases. The CDR3 consists of 16 residues. Losses at the gene ends were 1 base for V and 4 bases for J; bases not matched to a gene: 9. Germline V gives CDR1 SGHVS, CDR2 FQNEAQ. This CDR3 is CASSLGEGQLGYGYTF. The CDR3 DNA is TGTGCCAGCAGCTTAGGAGAGGGACAGTTAGGCTATGGCTACACCTTC.

This chain joins TRBV4-1 and TRBJ1-2; TRBD1 matches 10 bases. The V segment lost 1 base and the J segment 1 base; nucleotides outside the gene matches: 9. The CDR3 sequence is 18 residues long. Germline-derived CDR1 and CDR2 are MGHRA and YSYEKL. CDR3 in amino acids: CASSQVGTGAYYNYGYTF. Here the CDR3 DNA reads TGCGCCAGCAGCCAAGTGGGGACAGGGGCCTACTATAACTATGGCTACACCTTC.

In the case of this clone: One end of the junction fails to match germline, which may point to a read error. This sequence joins TRBV6-5 and TRBJ1-2; D is unclear. CDR3 length: 13 amino acids. Germline CDR1 and CDR2: MNHEY and SVGAGI. This CDR3 is CASSYGPNYGYTF. The CDR3 DNA follows: TGTGCTAGCAGTTACGGCCCTAACTATGGCTACACCTTC.

The rearrangement links TRBV7-7 to TRBJ2-7, with 8 bases that match TRBD1. Germline CDR1 reads SSHAT; CDR2 reads FNYEAQ (reference sequence). This CDR3 comprises 13 residues. After removal of 3 bases from V and 8 bases from J, the junction contained 6 bases not matched to a gene. CDR3 residues: CASSFSDREQQYF. CDR3 coding DNA: TGTGCCAGCAGCTTCTCGGACAGGGAACAGCAGTACTTC.

In nucleotides, the CDR3 is TGTGCCTGGAGTGTACAACAGCCGAATCAGCCCCAGCATTTT. Translating gives CAWSVQQPNQPQHF. This chain uses TRBV30 with TRBJ1-5, with no clear D. The germline V and J ends were trimmed by 0 bases and 4 bases, with 10 bases remaining between them. Germline lookup yields CDR1 GTSNPN and CDR2 SVGIG (reference sequence). The CDR3 consists of 14 residues.

The genes are TRBV7-9 and TRBJ1-2; D unclear. V gave up 2 bases and J gave up 7 bases, with 17 bases separating them. Germline values: CDR1 SEHNR, CDR2 FQNEAQ (reference sequence). This CDR3 comprises 15 residues. CDR3 bases: TGTGCCAGCAGCTTAATCCAGGTTCCTCCTTCTGGCTACACCTTC. Its protein is CASSLIQVPPSGYTF.

This clone has a single count. This chain connects TRBV7-6 to TRBJ1-5; D is undetermined. CDR1 is SGHVS, CDR2 FNYEAQ, per germline. The CDR3 spans 13 residues. The V gene lost 1 base and the J gene lost 3 bases, with 4 bases spanning the gap. CDR3 loop: CASSLGANQPQHF. In nucleotides, the CDR3 is TGTGCCAGCAGCTTAGGGGCCAATCAGCCCCAGCATTTT.

The chain is built from TRBV7-7 and TRBJ2-3; D possibly corresponds to TRBD2 (6 bases). The CDR3 consists of 16 residues. Germline V CDR1 and CDR2: SSHAT, FNYEAQ (reference sequence). Deletions cut 5 bases from V and 2 bases from J, with 17 bases between. The CDR3 nucleotides are TGTGCCAGCAGCCTAGGGCCCGCGGGGCCCACAGATACGCAGTATTTT. Amino acid sequence: CASSLGPAGPTDTQYF.

This clone has only a few counts. This chain uses TRBV4-1 with TRBJ1-1, with 8 nucleotides matching TRBD1. The V gene end was trimmed by 3 bases and the J gene end by 0 bases; junction bases not matched to a gene: 3. The CDR3 runs to 15 residues. Germline-derived CDR1 and CDR2 are MGHRA and YSYEKL. The CDR3 DNA is TGCGCCAGCAGCCACCCGACAGGGGTGAACACTGAAGCTTTCTTT. As protein: CASSHPTGVNTEAFF.

The chain carries TRBV29-1 and TRBJ1-5; unclear D gene. The V and J ends lost 4 bases and 3 bases respectively, with 7 bases between them. The CDR3 is made up of 12 amino acids. CDR1 and CDR2 from the germline V gene are SQVTM and ANQGSEA. The CDR3 here is CSVGENNQPQHF. The CDR3 DNA reads TGCAGCGTTGGGGAGAACAATCAGCCCCAGCATTTT.

The rearrangement links TRBV5-1 to TRBJ2-6, with D perhaps matching TRBD2 (5 bases). Deletions cut 0 bases from V and 0 bases from J, with 10 bases between. The V gene's germline CDR1 is SGHRS and CDR2 YFSETQ. The CDR3 has 17 amino acids. The CDR3 DNA reads TGCGCCAGCAGCTTGGCTAGCCTGAGCTCTGGGGCCAACGTCCTGACTTTC. It encodes CASSLASLSSGANVLTF.

V usage is TRBV4-1 and J usage is TRBJ2-7, with a weak D call TRBD1 (6 bases). CDR3 size: 15 residues. V shed 5 bases and J shed 2 bases, with 16 bases lying between them. Germline assignment: CDR1 MGHRA and CDR2 YSYEKL. The CDR3 DNA reads TGCGCCAGCAGCGAGGACAGTTCGACGACCTACGAGCAGTACTTC. Amino acids: CASSEDSSTTYEQYF.